This T cell receptor beta chain is from a study of human T cells and chemical hapten exposure. Study results and limitations: Donor immune responses may differ from healthy people's, since all donors had alopecia.

This clonotype was counted between two and nine times. No antigen is known for it. TCRdb used MiXCR to reprocess the RACE reads, holding one entry per CDR3 protein. The sample has 300,000 to 350,000 distinct CDR3 sequences; roughly 6.9% are singletons. Noted time point: patch test 1, 2 weeks after DPC sensitization. Treatment meaning: therapeutic diphenylcyclopropenone sensitization with weekly scalp DPC. Trimming removed 2 bases at V and 4 bases at J, with 12 bases between. CDR1 MGHRA and CDR2 YSYEKL come from the germline V gene. CDR3 length equals 15 residues. The chain combines TRBV4-1 with TRBJ1-3; D gene unclear. The material sequenced was whole blood, taken in connection with sensitization to the hapten diphenylcyclopropenone (DPC). This TCR was recovered from a woman aged 18 to 35 with alopecia areata. Some clones in this sample may be carry-over from other donors' samples. This CDR3 reads CASSQTWQDGNTIYF. CDR3 sequence (DNA): TGCGCCAGCAGCCAAACCTGGCAGGACGGAAACACCATATATTTT.